This T cell receptor (beta chain) comes out of a study of T cell responses to AZD1222 COVID-19 vaccine. Study details: Second doses at about 4 or about 12 weeks were pooled.

The CDR3 covers 10 residues. The V and J ends lost 0 bases and 7 bases respectively, with 3 bases between them. Germline CDR1 DFQATT, CDR2 SNEGSKA (reference sequence). The table came from immunoSEQ multiplex PCR; TCRdb's copy has only in-frame clones and leaves some out. The data contain 200,000 to 300,000 clones, 85% to 95% of them singletons. Sequencing was performed on peripheral blood, taken on day 0 of AZD1222 vaccination. This receptor was identified in an adult in good health. V gene TRBV20-1 combines with J gene TRBJ2-5, with D uncertain. CDR3 in DNA: TGCAGTGCTAGAGATTCGACCCAGTACTTC. Amino acid sequence: CSARDSTQYF.